This T cell receptor (beta chain) comes out of a study of blood T cell repertoires in COVID-19. On the study more broadly: COVID-19 samples, acute and convalescent, were from the United States, Italy and Spain.

The J segment lost 7 bases and the V segment lost 1 base, leaving 7 bases of the junction unmatched. The germline gives CDR1 LGHDT, CDR2 YNNKEL (reference sequence). This CDR3 contains 15 residues. As originally analysed: Estimates of nucleated cell counts were drawn from the amplification of reference gene primers. Sequencing used immunoSEQ multiplex PCR; TCRdb keeps in-frame clones, though not all of them. Clonal size and the V and J genes are those of that table, whereas D and trimming came from the DNA. The data hold about 250,000 clones, with about 86% observed a single time. The receptor comes from a person between 65 and 79 years old with COVID-19, enrolled during active disease. Material: peripheral blood. This chain links TRBV3-1 (or the pseudogene TRBV3-2) with TRBJ2-3, with TRBD2 matching over 8 bases. The CDR3 region has the DNA TGTGCCAGCAGCCAAGCGACGCGGGGGGATCATACGCAGTATTTT. Its protein product is CASSQATRGDHTQYF.